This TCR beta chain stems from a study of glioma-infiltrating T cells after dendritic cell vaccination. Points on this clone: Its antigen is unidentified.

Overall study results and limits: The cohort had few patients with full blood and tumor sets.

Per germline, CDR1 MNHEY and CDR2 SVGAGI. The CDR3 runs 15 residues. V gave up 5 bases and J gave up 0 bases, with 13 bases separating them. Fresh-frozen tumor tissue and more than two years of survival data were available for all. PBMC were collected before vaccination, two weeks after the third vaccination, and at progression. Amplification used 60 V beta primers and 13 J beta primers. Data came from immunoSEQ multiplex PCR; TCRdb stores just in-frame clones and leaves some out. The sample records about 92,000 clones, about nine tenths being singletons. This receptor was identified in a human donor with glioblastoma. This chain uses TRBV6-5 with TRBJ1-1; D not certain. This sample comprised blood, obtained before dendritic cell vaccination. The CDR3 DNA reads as TGTGCCAGCAGTCAACAGTTTGCGATGAACACTGAAGCTTTCTTT. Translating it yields CASSQQFAMNTEAFF.